Sequencing of this TCR beta chain was carried out in a study of blood T cell repertoires in COVID-19. V lost 1 base to trimming and J lost 8 bases, with 14 bases between them. From germline, CDR1 is SGHVS and CDR2 FQNEAQ. There are 14 residues in the CDR3. Clones were sequenced by immunoSEQ multiplex PCR, and TCRdb holds only the in-frame ones, with some missing. The data hold about 330,000 clones, with about 91% observed a single time. The TCR originated in a man aged 30 to 45 with COVID-19, enrolled during active disease. This chain joins TRBV7-8 and TRBJ1-2, with D maybe TRBD1 (6 bases). Sequenced material: peripheral blood. The CDR3 loop reads CASSLEVTGKGYTF. The DNA for the CDR3 is TGTGCCAGCAGCTTAGAGGTCACAGGGAAGGGCTACACCTTC.